These 28 T cell receptor beta chains came from one sample sequenced in a study of cytotoxic CD8 clonotypes in ibrutinib-treated CLL. Clones were sequenced by immunoSEQ multiplex PCR, and TCRdb holds only the in-frame ones, with some missing. Found here are fewer than 50,000 clones, almost 70% of them singletons; the top ten hold less than 15%. The sequencing here drew on PBMCs, taken after 12 months of ibrutinib treatment. Receptor source: a human donor with chronic lymphocytic leukemia.

This chain connects TRBV5-1 to TRBJ2-5; perhaps TRBD2 as D (5 bases). From germline, CDR1 is SGHRS and CDR2 YFSETQ. V lost 4 bases and J 5 bases, leaving 18 bases between the germline ends. The CDR3 extends over 15 amino acids. CDR3 DNA sequence: TGCGCCAGCAGCGCCTCAGGCTCGGGATCCGAGACCCAGTACTTC. This codes for CASSASGSGSETQYF.

The chain carries TRBV5-1 and TRBJ1-3; TRBD1 aligns across 9 bases. The CDR3 length is 17 residues. The V gene end was trimmed by 4 bases and the J gene end by 0 bases; junction bases not matched to a gene: 8. CDR1 is SGHRS and CDR2 is YFSETQ in the germline V gene. The CDR3 loop is CASSLGTGSNSGNTIYF. CDR3 DNA: TGCGCCAGCAGCCTGGGGACAGGGTCCAACTCTGGAAACACCATATATTTT.

The genes are TRBV28 and TRBJ1-1; a weak D match, TRBD1 (6 bases). Trimming removed 2 bases at V and 5 bases at J, with 15 bases between. The CDR3 sequence is 15 residues long. Germline loops: CDR1 MDHEN, CDR2 SYDVKM. This chain's CDR3 is CASSLGGGGRTEAFF. In DNA, the CDR3 is TGTGCCAGCAGTTTAGGCGGTGGGGGGCGGACTGAAGCTTTCTTT.

This clone was seen once. Here the CDR3 reads CASSLRLAEDTQYF. The DNA for the CDR3 is TGCGCCAGCAGCTTGCGGCTAGCGGAAGATACGCAGTATTTT. V is TRBV5-1 and J is TRBJ2-3, with TRBD2 matching over 7 bases. The CDR3 contains 14 residues. Trimming took 1 base from V and 5 from J; bases not matched to a gene: 4. Germline lookup yields CDR1 SGHRS and CDR2 YFSETQ.

This chain uses TRBV10-2 with TRBJ1-2; the D is unclear. This CDR3 has 16 amino acids. Germline V gene sequence: CDR1 WSHSY, CDR2 SAAADI. V gave up 4 bases and J gave up 4 bases, with 19 bases separating them. Written as DNA, the CDR3 is TGCGCCAGCAGTGCCCTTCGGTTCCCCGAGGCCTATGGCTACACCTTC. It specifies CASSALRFPEAYGYTF.

The chain uses TRBV5-6 and TRBJ1-5; D is perhaps TRBD1 (6 bases). The CDR3 length is 14 residues. Germline V gives CDR1 SGHDT, CDR2 YYEEEE. The V gene lost 4 bases and the J gene lost 4 bases, with 12 bases spanning the gap. In DNA form, the CDR3 reads TGTGCCAGCAGCCGCGGACAGAGTAATCAGCCCCAGCATTTT. This sequence encodes CASSRGQSNQPQHF.

This chain joins TRBV11-2 and TRBJ2-3; D call uncertain. CDR3 length equals 15 residues. V shed 2 bases and J shed 2 bases, with 11 bases lying between them. CDR1 is SGHAT, CDR2 FQNNGV, per germline. This CDR3 reads CASSLFRSFTDTQYF. The CDR3, as DNA: TGTGCCAGCAGCTTATTCCGGAGTTTCACAGATACGCAGTATTTT.

This chain uses TRBV29-1 with TRBJ2-1, with D possibly being TRBD1 (5 bases). The length of the CDR3 is 13 residues. The germline V gene encodes CDR1 SQVTM and CDR2 ANQGSEA. V lost 3 bases and J 3 bases, leaving 9 bases between the germline ends. The CDR3 protein is CSVDQGVYNEQFF. The CDR3 DNA reads as TGCAGCGTTGATCAGGGTGTCTACAATGAGCAGTTCTTC.

The CDR3 DNA follows: TGTGCCAGCAGCTGGGAAGCTGGCTCTGGAAACACCATATATTTT. Protein sequence: CASSWEAGSGNTIYF. The genes are TRBV5-6 and TRBJ1-3; no definite D call. V was cut by 3 bases and J by 0 bases, with 10 bases left in between. CDR3 length: 15 residues. Germline CDR1 and CDR2: SGHDT and YYEEEE. The variable domain in full, with the rest retrieved from reference TRBV5-6 and TRBJ1-3, is DAGVTQSPTHLIKTRGQQVTLRCSPKSGHDTVSWYQQALGQGPQFIFQYYEEEERQRGNFPDRFSGHQFPNYSSELNVNALLLGDSALYLCASSWEAGSGNTIYFGEGSWLTVV.

This chain links TRBV5-1 with TRBJ2-7; D unclear. Trimming shortened V by 0 bases and J by 12 bases, and 16 bases separated the two germline ends. CDR1 SGHRS and CDR2 YFSETQ come from the germline V gene. The length of the CDR3 is 13 residues. The CDR3 coding sequence is TGCGCCAGCAGCTTGGCAATGGCAAGTCACCCGTACTTC. This translates into CASSLAMASHPYF.

This clone was detected only a few times. The chain combines TRBV7-8 with TRBJ2-7, with D maybe TRBD1 (6 bases). Trimming cost V 8 bases and J 0 bases, with 17 bases left between them. The length of the CDR3 is 15 residues. Germline V gene data show CDR1 as SGHVS and CDR2 as FQNEAQ. CDR3 protein: CASYPWTASSYEQYF. The CDR3 DNA sequence: TGTGCCAGCTACCCGTGGACAGCAAGCTCCTACGAGCAGTACTTC.

This clone was counted a few times. This sequence joins TRBV9 and TRBJ2-7, with TRBD2 identical over 14 bases. Germline V gene data show CDR1 as SGDLS and CDR2 as YYNGEE. This CDR3 is built from 16 residues. With 3 bases clipped from V and 5 bases from J, the junction kept 7 bases outside the gene matches. This CDR3 reads CASSAGEGLAGDEQYF. The CDR3 region has the DNA TGTGCCAGCAGCGCCGGGGAGGGACTAGCGGGAGACGAGCAGTACTTC.

This clone was detected once. The rearrangement uses TRBV6-8 and TRBJ1-1; D ambiguous. CDR1 and CDR2 from the germline V gene are MNHGY and SAAAGT. This CDR3 has 13 residues. Trimming stripped 5 bases from V and 1 base from J, with 8 bases between. The DNA for the CDR3 is TGTGCCAGCAGTGCTACAGAGAACACTGAAGCTTTCTTT. This sequence encodes CASSATENTEAFF.

The gene calls are TRBV5-3 and TRBJ2-5; D remains ambiguous. TRBV5-3 is placed among ORFs of uncertain function. Deletions cut 3 bases from V and 2 bases from J, with 5 bases between. CDR3 length: 12 residues. CDR3 DNA: TGTGCCAGAAGCTGCCTACAAGAGACCCAGTACTTC. Protein: CARSCLQETQYF.

V and J are TRBV28 and TRBJ2-1; 8 positions agree with TRBD2. CDR1 and CDR2 (germline): MDHEN, SYDVKM. After removal of 1 base from V and 10 bases from J, the junction contained 6 bases not matched to a gene. The CDR3 consists of 14 residues. The CDR3 is CASSLSPTSDEQFF. Written as DNA, the CDR3 is TGTGCCAGCAGTTTATCCCCGACTAGCGACGAGCAGTTCTTC.

The chain uses TRBV6-5 and TRBJ2-1; TRBD2 aligns across 12 bases. This CDR3 region has 14 residues. The germline V gene has CDR1 MNHEY and CDR2 SVGAGI. Losses at the gene ends were 6 bases for V and 8 bases for J; bases not matched to a gene: 5. The CDR3 here is CASREGLAGYEQFF. CDR3 DNA sequence: TGTGCCAGCAGGGAGGGACTAGCGGGTTATGAGCAGTTCTTC.

J is TRBJ1-3 and V is TRBV6-1; D not resolved. The germline V and J ends were trimmed by 0 bases and 0 bases, with 9 bases remaining between them. Germline V lookup: CDR1 MNHNS, CDR2 SASEGT. The CDR3 is 16 amino acids. The CDR3 DNA reads TGTGCCAGCAGTGAAGCGGTATTGGTCTCTGGAAACACCATATATTTT. It is translated as CASSEAVLVSGNTIYF.

The chain has TRBV7-2 and TRBJ2-5; D might be TRBD2 (5 bases). This CDR3 has 12 residues. V gave up 3 bases and J gave up 5 bases, with 7 bases separating them. Germline lookup yields CDR1 SGHTA and CDR2 FQGNSA. The DNA of the CDR3 is TGTGCCAGCAGCTTGGAGCGGGAGACCCAGTACTTC. It translates to CASSLERETQYF.

The rearrangement uses TRBV7-9 and TRBJ1-2; D not resolved. The germline V and J ends were trimmed by 4 bases and 2 bases, with 14 bases remaining between them. Germline V gene sequence: CDR1 SEHNR, CDR2 FQNEAQ (reference sequence). The CDR3 loop spans 15 amino acids. CDR3 in DNA: TGTGCCAGCAGCTCCCGCGTCGGACTGAACTATGGCTACACCTTC. The encoded protein is CASSSRVGLNYGYTF.

The rearrangement joins TRBV16 to TRBJ2-4, with D perhaps TRBD1 or TRBD2 (6 bases each). The germline V gene encodes CDR1 KGHSY and CDR2 FQNENV. V was clipped by 0 bases and J by 8 bases, with 11 bases between them. There are 14 residues in the CDR3. CDR3 amino acids: CASSQSLRGDIQYF. For the CDR3, the DNA is TGTGCCAGCAGCCAATCCCTGAGGGGGGACATTCAGTACTTC.

The chain employs TRBV10-3 and TRBJ2-5; D might be TRBD2 (5 bases). The CDR3 contains 11 residues. With 8 bases removed from V and 2 bases from J, the gap between germline ends came to 6 bases. In germline, CDR1 is ENHRY, CDR2 SYGVKD. Here the CDR3 reads CAIGEQETQYF. The CDR3 region has the DNA TGTGCCATCGGGGAGCAAGAGACCCAGTACTTC.

V gene TRBV7-9 combines with J gene TRBJ2-7; D uncertain. Germline values: CDR1 SEHNR, CDR2 FQNEAQ (reference sequence). CDR3 length: 15 amino acids. Trimming cost V 2 bases and J 7 bases, with 18 bases left between them. DNA of the CDR3: TGTGCCAGCAGCTTACTCGGTCCCACGGTTACGGAGCAGTACTTC. It codes for CASSLLGPTVTEQYF.

The chain joins TRBV27 to TRBJ2-1; D may be TRBD1 or TRBD2 (5 bases each). V lost 2 bases, J lost 6 bases, and 20 bases lay in between. CDR1 and CDR2 (germline): MNHEY, SMNVEV (reference sequence). The CDR3 totals 17 residues. DNA of the CDR3: TGTGCCAGCAGTTTAACTAGGGCAGGGAGATCGGGCAATGAGCAGTTCTTC. It translates to CASSLTRAGRSGNEQFF.

Only a few counts were recorded for this clone. J is TRBJ2-1 and V is TRBV29-1, with D possibly being TRBD1 (5 bases). CDR1 is SQVTM and CDR2 is ANQGSEA in the germline V gene. Trimming stripped 5 bases from V and 7 bases from J, with 15 bases between. This CDR3 contains 13 residues. Written as DNA, the CDR3 is TGCAGCGTTCGAGGCAGGGCAGAGAATGAGCAGTTCTTC. Its translation is CSVRGRAENEQFF.

This clone was seen only once. V is TRBV5-1 and J is TRBJ1-2, with TRBD1 as a possible D gene (5 bases). Trimming left V 7 bases short and J 8 bases short, with 12 bases between. CDR3 length: 11 residues. From germline, CDR1 is SGHRS and CDR2 YFSETQ. The CDR3 bases are TGCGCCAGCCGGTTAGAGGGGGGCTACACCTTC. This sequence encodes CASRLEGGYTF.

This clone was picked up a small number of times. The chain uses TRBV7-9 and TRBJ1-3, with D possibly matching TRBD1 (5 bases). Germline loops: CDR1 SEHNR, CDR2 FQNEAQ (reference sequence). The CDR3 totals 15 residues. Trimming removed 5 bases from V and 1 base from J, with 12 bases in between. Here the CDR3 DNA reads TGTGCCAGCAGCCCAGGAGGGGTTTCTGGAAACACCATATATTTT. Translating gives CASSPGGVSGNTIYF.

The rearrangement joins TRBV15 to TRBJ1-1; D is ambiguous. Germline V gene sequence: CDR1 LNHNV, CDR2 YYDKDF (reference sequence). The V and J ends lost 1 base and 1 base respectively, with 4 bases between them. This CDR3 has 13 amino acids. The CDR3 nucleotides are TGTGCCACCAGCAGAGGAGGGAACACTGAAGCTTTCTTT. It yields the protein CATSRGGNTEAFF.

The chain combines TRBV18 with TRBJ2-5, with a tentative D call TRBD1 (5 bases). Trimming removed 2 bases from V and 4 bases from J, with 11 bases in between. The CDR3 loop spans 14 amino acids. Germline V gene lookup returns CDR1 KGHSH and CDR2 LQKENI. DNA of the CDR3: TGTGCCAGCTCACCAGAGGCAGGGCCAGAGACCCAGTACTTC. Translated: CASSPEAGPETQYF. The whole variable domain, filled in from reference TRBV18 and TRBJ2-5, reads NAGVMQNPRHLVRRRGQEARLRCSPMKGHSHVYWYRQLPEEGLKFMVYLQKENIIDESGMPKERFSAEFPKEGPSILRIQQVVRGDSAAYFCASSPEAGPETQYFGPGTRLLVL.